This T cell receptor (beta chain) was observed in a study of blood T cell repertoires in COVID-19. The wider study: The samples span acute and convalescent COVID-19 from the United States, Italy and Spain. The cDNA or gDNA used as material had been derived from T cells, B-cell-depleted T cells, or PBMCs.

Per the original methods: Estimated nucleated cell counts came from reference gene primer amplification. The data were produced by immunoSEQ multiplex PCR, yet TCRdb's version contains in-frame clones alone and is incomplete. V, J and clone size are those of that table, while D and trimming were read from the DNA. The table shows about 68,000 clones, with 85% occurring only once. Trimming removed 5 bases from V and 0 bases from J, with 11 bases in between. Germline V gene sequence: CDR1 SGHAT, CDR2 FQNNGV. The CDR3 loop spans 15 amino acids. V and J are TRBV11-2 and TRBJ2-1; D is undetermined. This receptor was obtained from a man aged 50-60 years with acute or convalescent COVID-19. The sequencing sample was made of peripheral blood. CDR3 sequence: CASSVGGGSYNEQFF. The CDR3 bases are TGTGCCAGCAGCGTGGGTGGCGGCTCCTACAATGAGCAGTTCTTC.